The rows below give T cell receptor beta chains drawn from one sample of a study of T-cell memory formation after mild COVID-19. TCRdb reprocessed the 5' RACE reads with MiXCR, giving one entry per CDR3 protein. The data show approximately 450,000 distinct CDR3 sequences, around a sixth seen once. Input material: PBMCs or a T cell subset sorted from them (not recorded which). The receptor source for this set is an adult woman who had mild COVID-19 (a few samples of this study predate the infection). Cell type and time point are not known. CDR3s include the opening cysteine and the closing phenylalanine or tryptophan. The D gene is left open where the match is weak. Expanded clones are given a class, and other clones once, few, many or no size at all.

d_call: -
v_call: TRBV23-1
j_call: TRBJ2-7
clone_size: few
cdr3_aa: CASSQSEVGKRRSSYEQYF
cdr3_nt: TGCGCCAGCAGTCAATCGGAGGTTGGTAAGCGGAGGAGCTCCTACGAGCAGTACTTC

d_call: -
v_call: TRBV7-6
j_call: TRBJ2-1
clone_size: few
cdr3_aa: CASSLGVELGEQFF
cdr3_nt: TGTGCCAGCAGCTTAGGGGTGGAGTTAGGCGAGCAGTTCTTC

d_call: -
v_call: TRBV7-9
j_call: TRBJ2-5
clone_size: few
cdr3_aa: CASRQSRGNGETQYF
cdr3_nt: TGTGCCAGCAGACAAAGCAGGGGTAATGGAGAGACCCAGTACTTC

d_call: -
v_call: TRBV2
j_call: TRBJ2-5
clone_size: -
cdr3_aa: CASSVNRKETQYF
cdr3_nt: TGTGCCAGCAGTGTGAACAGAAAAGAGACCCAGTACTTC

d_call: TRBD2
v_call: TRBV10-3
j_call: TRBJ2-2
clone_size: few
cdr3_aa: CAISVELAGTGELFF
cdr3_nt: TGTGCCATCAGTGTCGAACTAGCGGGGACCGGGGAGCTGTTTTTT

d_call: TRBD1
v_call: TRBV29-1
j_call: TRBJ2-5
clone_size: -
cdr3_aa: CSVTPGQRWKETQYF
cdr3_nt: TGCAGCGTAACCCCGGGACAGCGGTGGAAAGAGACCCAGTACTTC

d_call: -
v_call: TRBV7-9
j_call: TRBJ2-3
clone_size: few
cdr3_aa: CASSLGTALGGTQYF
cdr3_nt: TGTGCCAGCAGCTTAGGAACCGCTCTCGGGGGTACGCAGTATTTT

d_call: TRBD1
v_call: TRBV4-1
j_call: TRBJ1-4
clone_size: many
cdr3_aa: CASSRLDRVIHGEKLFF
cdr3_nt: TGCGCCAGCAGCCGCCTGGACAGGGTTATACATGGTGAAAAACTGTTTTTT

d_call: TRBD1
v_call: TRBV12-3/TRBV12-4
j_call: TRBJ1-1
clone_size: few
cdr3_aa: CASSLFPAGGYTEAFF
cdr3_nt: TGTGCCAGCAGTTTATTCCCGGCAGGGGGCTACACTGAAGCTTTCTTT

d_call: -
v_call: TRBV7-3
j_call: TRBJ1-3
clone_size: -
cdr3_aa: CASSPTGGRNTIYF
cdr3_nt: TGTGCCAGCAGCCCCACAGGCGGCCGAAACACCATATATTTT

d_call: -
v_call: TRBV2
j_call: TRBJ1-1
clone_size: -
cdr3_aa: CASSGGVEAFF
cdr3_nt: TGTGCCAGCAGTGGGGGGGTAGAAGCTTTCTTT

d_call: -
v_call: TRBV12-3/TRBV12-4
j_call: TRBJ1-1
clone_size: few
cdr3_aa: CASSSGTRLNEAFF
cdr3_nt: TGTGCCAGCAGTTCCGGGACACGGCTTAATGAAGCTTTCTTT

d_call: -
v_call: TRBV3-1
j_call: TRBJ2-7
clone_size: -
cdr3_aa: CASSQDQGGKGSYEQYF
cdr3_nt: TGTGCCAGCAGCCAAGATCAGGGGGGTAAGGGCTCCTACGAGCAGTACTTC

d_call: TRBD1
v_call: TRBV28
j_call: TRBJ2-4
clone_size: -
cdr3_aa: CASSYPGQGTIQYF
cdr3_nt: TGTGCCAGCAGTTATCCGGGACAGGGGACCATTCAGTACTTC

d_call: -
v_call: TRBV29-1
j_call: TRBJ1-2
clone_size: -
cdr3_aa: CSVDFGRTGYTF
cdr3_nt: TGCAGCGTTGATTTTGGAAGGACTGGCTACACCTTC

d_call: TRBD2
v_call: TRBV5-1
j_call: TRBJ2-1
clone_size: few
cdr3_aa: CASSYSGPSYNEQFF
cdr3_nt: TGCGCCAGCAGCTATAGCGGGCCCTCCTACAATGAGCAGTTCTTC

d_call: TRBD1
v_call: TRBV7-8
j_call: TRBJ1-4
clone_size: few
cdr3_aa: CASSKTGTENEKLFF
cdr3_nt: TGTGCCAGCAGCAAAACCGGGACAGAAAATGAAAAACTGTTTTTT

d_call: -
v_call: TRBV5-1
j_call: TRBJ2-4
clone_size: few
cdr3_aa: CASSPTSGRGAGNIQYF
cdr3_nt: TGCGCCAGCAGCCCTACCAGCGGACGGGGGGCTGGGAACATTCAGTACTTC

d_call: -
v_call: TRBV25-1
j_call: TRBJ2-1
clone_size: few
cdr3_aa: CASSATGRSDEQFF
cdr3_nt: TGTGCCAGCAGTGCTACGGGACGGAGCGATGAGCAGTTCTTC

d_call: -
v_call: TRBV24-1
j_call: TRBJ2-2
clone_size: -
cdr3_aa: CATTGRANTGELFF
cdr3_nt: TGTGCCACCACGGGACGGGCGAACACCGGGGAGCTGTTTTTT

d_call: TRBD2
v_call: TRBV20-1
j_call: TRBJ2-1
clone_size: once
cdr3_aa: CSAYSGGANNEQFF
cdr3_nt: TGCAGTGCTTATAGCGGGGGGGCTAACAATGAGCAGTTCTTC

d_call: TRBD2
v_call: TRBV7-8
j_call: TRBJ2-3
clone_size: many
cdr3_aa: CASSLGGRGRDTQYF
cdr3_nt: TGTGCCAGCAGCTTAGGGGGGAGGGGAAGGGATACGCAGTATTTT

d_call: -
v_call: TRBV20-1
j_call: TRBJ2-3
clone_size: -
cdr3_aa: CSARARGWGTDTQYF
cdr3_nt: TGCAGTGCTAGAGCCAGGGGCTGGGGTACAGATACGCAGTATTTT

d_call: TRBD1
v_call: TRBV5-1
j_call: TRBJ2-7
clone_size: -
cdr3_aa: CASSLDGTGREEQYF
cdr3_nt: TGCGCCAGCAGCTTGGATGGGACAGGGAGGGAAGAGCAGTACTTC

d_call: -
v_call: TRBV19
j_call: TRBJ1-1
clone_size: -
cdr3_aa: CASSIPGAEAFF
cdr3_nt: TGTGCCAGTAGTATACCAGGGGCTGAAGCTTTCTTT

d_call: -
v_call: TRBV21-1
j_call: TRBJ2-1
clone_size: few
cdr3_aa: CASSGFGTSGRNEQFF
cdr3_nt: TGTGCCAGCAGCGGATTCGGGACTAGCGGGAGGAACGAGCAGTTCTTC

d_call: TRBD2
v_call: TRBV24-1
j_call: TRBJ2-1
clone_size: -
cdr3_aa: CATSDFTPTSGGDNEQFF
cdr3_nt: TGTGCCACCAGTGATTTCACCCCGACTAGCGGGGGGGACAATGAGCAGTTCTTC

d_call: -
v_call: TRBV30
j_call: TRBJ2-3
clone_size: -
cdr3_aa: CAWERGARDTQYF
cdr3_nt: TGTGCCTGGGAACGGGGGGCCCGGGATACGCAGTATTTT

d_call: TRBD1
v_call: TRBV29-1
j_call: TRBJ2-5
clone_size: many
cdr3_aa: CSVGTEQETQYF
cdr3_nt: TGCAGCGTGGGGACAGAACAAGAGACCCAGTACTTC

d_call: -
v_call: TRBV7-7
j_call: TRBJ2-5
clone_size: -
cdr3_aa: CASSPNPGETQYF
cdr3_nt: TGTGCCAGCAGCCCCAATCCGGGAGAGACCCAGTACTTC

d_call: -
v_call: TRBV5-4
j_call: TRBJ2-7
clone_size: few
cdr3_aa: CASSLPGWGLAEQYF
cdr3_nt: TGTGCCAGCAGCTTGCCAGGCTGGGGACTGGCCGAGCAGTACTTC

d_call: TRBD2
v_call: TRBV5-1
j_call: TRBJ2-2
clone_size: -
cdr3_aa: CASSSLAVPNTGELFF
cdr3_nt: TGCGCCAGCAGCTCACTAGCGGTCCCGAACACCGGGGAGCTGTTTTTT

d_call: -
v_call: TRBV4-3
j_call: TRBJ2-3
clone_size: -
cdr3_aa: CASSQDTRTDTQYF
cdr3_nt: TGCGCCAGCAGCCAAGATACTCGCACAGATACGCAGTATTTT

d_call: -
v_call: TRBV6-5
j_call: TRBJ2-7
clone_size: -
cdr3_aa: CASSDPSRGGSAGEQYF
cdr3_nt: TGTGCCAGCAGTGACCCCAGTCGGGGCGGATCCGCGGGGGAGCAGTACTTC

d_call: TRBD1
v_call: TRBV7-2
j_call: TRBJ1-5
clone_size: few
cdr3_aa: CASSSTGGSQPQHF
cdr3_nt: TGTGCCAGCAGCTCGACAGGGGGCTCTCAGCCCCAGCATTTT

d_call: TRBD1
v_call: TRBV7-8
j_call: TRBJ2-7
clone_size: -
cdr3_aa: CASSILTGSYYEQYF
cdr3_nt: TGTGCCAGCAGCATACTGACAGGGTCCTACTACGAGCAGTACTTC

d_call: TRBD1
v_call: TRBV6-2/TRBV6-3
j_call: TRBJ2-5
clone_size: few
cdr3_aa: CASKTGNVPQYF
cdr3_nt: TGTGCCAGCAAGACAGGGAACGTGCCCCAGTACTTC

d_call: -
v_call: TRBV12-3/TRBV12-4
j_call: TRBJ2-1
clone_size: -
cdr3_aa: CASRLSGAGYNEQFF
cdr3_nt: TGTGCCAGCAGACTTAGCGGAGCTGGCTACAATGAGCAGTTCTTC

d_call: -
v_call: TRBV24-1
j_call: TRBJ2-7
clone_size: -
cdr3_aa: CATSDPNSKEQYF
cdr3_nt: TGTGCCACCAGTGACCCTAATTCTAAGGAGCAGTACTTC

d_call: -
v_call: TRBV15
j_call: TRBJ2-3
clone_size: few
cdr3_aa: CATSIRSGHGDTQYF
cdr3_nt: TGTGCCACCAGCATACGGAGCGGGCATGGAGATACGCAGTATTTT

d_call: -
v_call: TRBV11-2
j_call: TRBJ2-5
clone_size: -
cdr3_aa: CASSRRSKTAQETQYF
cdr3_nt: TGTGCCAGCAGCCGCCGAAGCAAGACGGCCCAAGAGACCCAGTACTTC

d_call: TRBD1
v_call: TRBV7-3
j_call: TRBJ1-2
clone_size: few
cdr3_aa: CASSRTGKGGYTF
cdr3_nt: TGTGCCAGCAGTAGGACAGGGAAGGGAGGCTACACCTTC

d_call: -
v_call: TRBV6-2/TRBV6-3
j_call: TRBJ2-3
clone_size: few
cdr3_aa: CASRFGTTDTQYF
cdr3_nt: TGTGCCAGCAGGTTTGGGACCACAGATACGCAGTATTTT

d_call: TRBD2
v_call: TRBV6-1
j_call: TRBJ2-1
clone_size: -
cdr3_aa: CAGENGGAVDNEQFF
cdr3_nt: TGTGCCGGCGAGAACGGGGGGGCGGTGGACAATGAGCAGTTCTTC

d_call: TRBD2
v_call: TRBV6-5
j_call: TRBJ2-7
clone_size: -
cdr3_aa: CASSYSTSGSMLYEQYF
cdr3_nt: TGTGCCAGCAGTTACTCGACTAGCGGGAGTATGTTGTACGAGCAGTACTTC

d_call: TRBD1
v_call: TRBV7-2
j_call: TRBJ2-6
clone_size: once
cdr3_aa: CASSWQGALSGANVLTF
cdr3_nt: TGTGCCAGCAGCTGGCAGGGGGCGCTCTCTGGGGCCAACGTCCTGACTTTC

d_call: -
v_call: TRBV7-2
j_call: TRBJ2-5
clone_size: few
cdr3_aa: CASSLALGVWYF
cdr3_nt: TGTGCCAGCAGCTTAGCGTTAGGAGTGTGGTACTTC

d_call: TRBD2
v_call: TRBV9
j_call: TRBJ2-3
clone_size: -
cdr3_aa: CASSVSGRRLTDTQYF
cdr3_nt: TGTGCCAGCAGCGTTAGCGGGAGGCGACTCACAGATACGCAGTATTTT

d_call: TRBD2
v_call: TRBV13
j_call: TRBJ2-3
clone_size: -
cdr3_aa: CASGGRAARGTQYF
cdr3_nt: TGTGCCAGCGGGGGGAGGGCCGCTCGAGGCACGCAGTATTTT

d_call: -
v_call: TRBV5-1
j_call: TRBJ2-1
clone_size: few
cdr3_aa: CASSLTGDRSYNEQFF
cdr3_nt: TGCGCCAGCAGCTTAACGGGGGACCGTTCCTACAATGAGCAGTTCTTC